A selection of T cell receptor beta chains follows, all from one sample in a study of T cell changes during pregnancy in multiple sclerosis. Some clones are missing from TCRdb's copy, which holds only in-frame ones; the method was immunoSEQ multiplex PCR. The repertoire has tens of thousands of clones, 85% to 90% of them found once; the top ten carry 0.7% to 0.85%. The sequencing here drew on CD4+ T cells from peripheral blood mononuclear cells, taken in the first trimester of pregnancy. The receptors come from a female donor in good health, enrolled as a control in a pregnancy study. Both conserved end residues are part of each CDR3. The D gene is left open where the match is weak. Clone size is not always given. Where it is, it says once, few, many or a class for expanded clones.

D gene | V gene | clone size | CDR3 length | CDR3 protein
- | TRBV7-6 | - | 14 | CASSTLAGPYEQYF
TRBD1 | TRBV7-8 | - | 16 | CASSLGPTGGGNTIYF
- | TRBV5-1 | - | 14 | CASSLGQDNEKLFF
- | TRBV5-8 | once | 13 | CASSLVSGNTIYF
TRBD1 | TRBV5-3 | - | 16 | CARSSFGTGGNTEAFF
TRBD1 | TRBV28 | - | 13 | CASTEGGGSPLHF
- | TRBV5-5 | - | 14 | CASGRGGYDQPQHF
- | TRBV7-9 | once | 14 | CASSPGISGNTQYF
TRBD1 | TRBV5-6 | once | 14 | CASSYRGLGTEAFF
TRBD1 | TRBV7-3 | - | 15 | CASSLSPPGQGPLHF
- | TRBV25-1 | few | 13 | CASGGTASYEQFF
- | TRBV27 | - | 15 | CASSLMPSAYNEQFF
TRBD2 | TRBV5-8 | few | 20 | CASSLGFRRGAGFSYNEQFF
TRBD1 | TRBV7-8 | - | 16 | CASSLGTGVFFQPQHF
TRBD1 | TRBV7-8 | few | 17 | CASSLGTGTGGINTQYF
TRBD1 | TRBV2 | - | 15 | CASSETGTGWNTIYF
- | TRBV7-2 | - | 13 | CATMRQENTEAFF
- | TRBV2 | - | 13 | CASQAGSYNEQFF
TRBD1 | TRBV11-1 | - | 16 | CASSVQGIANTGELFF
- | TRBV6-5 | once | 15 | CASRPLNGGKGGYTF
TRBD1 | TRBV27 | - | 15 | CASTPRGQSNSPLHF
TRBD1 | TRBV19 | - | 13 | CASSTTGTGIQYF
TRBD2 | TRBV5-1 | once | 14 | CASSLGLAADTQYF
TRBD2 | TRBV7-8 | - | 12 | CASSHPGGKQFF
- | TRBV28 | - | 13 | CASWGTDAYEQYF
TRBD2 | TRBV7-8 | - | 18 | CASSLRLLAGGPGETQYF
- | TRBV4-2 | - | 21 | CASSQEEIAPGRLSSGNTIYF
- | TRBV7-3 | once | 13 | CASSLYSTETQYF
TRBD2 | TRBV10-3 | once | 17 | CAISELVWTSGRDTQYF
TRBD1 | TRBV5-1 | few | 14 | CASSPGTGGNEQFF
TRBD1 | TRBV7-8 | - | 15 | CASSRDRGLAYTIYF
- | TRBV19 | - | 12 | CASSTGKETQYF
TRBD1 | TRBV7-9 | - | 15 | CASSLAGQGFQPQHF
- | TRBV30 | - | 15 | CAGGPAGWRDEKLFF
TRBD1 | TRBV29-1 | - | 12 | CSVERTGYGYTF
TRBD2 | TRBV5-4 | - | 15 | CASSLSGSYTGELFF
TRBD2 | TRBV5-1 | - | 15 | CASSTGLAGQETQYF
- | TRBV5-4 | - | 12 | CASSFRLDEQYF
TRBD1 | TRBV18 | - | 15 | CASSPGTGYNSPLHF
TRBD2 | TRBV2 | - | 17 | CASSESSGRIGTGELFF
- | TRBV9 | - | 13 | CASSVEGVYGYTF
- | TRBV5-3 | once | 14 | CARSLDRFWQPQHF
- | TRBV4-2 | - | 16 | CASSRRTTTTNNEQFF
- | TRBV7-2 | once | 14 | CASSLRGSGETQYF
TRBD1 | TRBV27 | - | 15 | CASSPRGPHNQPQHF
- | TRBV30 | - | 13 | CAWSSQNGQPQHF
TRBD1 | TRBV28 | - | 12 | CASSLQGGGYTF
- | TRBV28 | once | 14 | CASSFSRVTYEQYF
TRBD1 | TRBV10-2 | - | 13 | CASSGGGQSPLHF
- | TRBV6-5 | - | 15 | CASSLGRGLSYEQYF
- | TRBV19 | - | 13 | CASSPDPDYGYTF
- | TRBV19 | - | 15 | CASSIQARRNEKLFF
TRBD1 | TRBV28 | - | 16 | CASSSSGAQGEYEQYF
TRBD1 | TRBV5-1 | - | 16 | CASSLVPGQGSQPQHF
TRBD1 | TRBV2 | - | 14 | CAGVWTGPNTEAFF